A selection of T cell receptor beta chains follows, all from one sample in a study of cytomegalovirus exposure and HLA in healthy donors. TCRdb keeps only in-frame clones here, not all; method: immunoSEQ multiplex PCR. The data contain about 180,000 clones, 75% to 80% of them seen just once; the ten biggest clones take up approximately 6%. Sequencing was done on a sample of PBMCs. The receptors were gathered from a man aged 35 to 55 in good health and CMV-seropositive. Each CDR3 is given with its conserved first and last residue. Each record gives: J gene, D gene, V gene, clone size, CDR3 DNA, CDR3 protein. The D gene is left open where the match is weak. Size is omitted from some rows. Given values are once, few, many or a class for expanded clones.

J: TRBJ2-1; D: TRBD2; V: TRBV5-1; size: NA; DNA: TGCGCCAGCAGCCCGAGGACTAGCGGGAGGGCCAGTCCCTACAATGAGCAGTTCTTC; CDR3: CASSPRTSGRASPYNEQFF
J: TRBJ2-5; D: TRBD2; V: TRBV11-2; size: NA; DNA: TGTGCCAGCAGCGATGGGACTAGCGGCACCGAGACCCAGTACTTC; CDR3: CASSDGTSGTETQYF
J: TRBJ2-1; D: TRBD2; V: TRBV6-1; size: NA; DNA: TGTGCCAGCAGTGAGGTAGCGGGAGGGAGGTACAATGAGCAGTTCTTC; CDR3: CASSEVAGGRYNEQFF
J: TRBJ2-3; D: NA; V: TRBV6-5; size: NA; DNA: TGTGCCAGCAGTGAGGATTGGCAGACAGATACGCAGTATTTT; CDR3: CASSEDWQTDTQYF
J: TRBJ2-7; D: TRBD1; V: TRBV19; size: NA; DNA: TGTGCCAGTAGTGTGGGACAGGGGGGCGACGAGCAGTACTTC; CDR3: CASSVGQGGDEQYF
J: TRBJ2-7; D: TRBD1; V: TRBV5-1; size: NA; DNA: TGCGCCAGCAGCCCGGGGACAGGGGGCCAGGGGGAGCAGTACTTC; CDR3: CASSPGTGGQGEQYF
J: TRBJ2-7; D: TRBD2; V: TRBV2; size: once; DNA: TGTGCCAGCAGCTACGGACTAGCGGGAGTCTCCTCCTACGAGCAGTACTTC; CDR3: CASSYGLAGVSSYEQYF
J: TRBJ2-1; D: NA; V: TRBV27; size: NA; DNA: TGTGCCAGCAGCTTCCGCCCTACCAATGAGCAGTTCTTC; CDR3: CASSFRPTNEQFF
J: TRBJ1-5; D: NA; V: TRBV30; size: NA; DNA: TGTGCCTGGGGAGAACCAGGGAGGCAGCCCCAGCATTTT; CDR3: CAWGEPGRQPQHF
J: TRBJ1-1; D: TRBD1; V: TRBV7-6; size: NA; DNA: TGTGCCAGCAGCAACACCGGACAGGGAGGACCTGAAGCTTTCTTT; CDR3: CASSNTGQGGPEAFF
J: TRBJ2-1; D: TRBD2; V: TRBV2; size: NA; DNA: TGTGCCAGCAGTGAAGCGCTTCTAGGGAGCGGGAGGGCCCCCTATGAGCAGTTCTTC; CDR3: CASSEALLGSGRAPYEQFF
J: TRBJ1-2; D: NA; V: TRBV9; size: NA; DNA: TGTGCCAGCAGCGCTGAACTCGGCGGGGGCTATGGCTACACCTTC; CDR3: CASSAELGGGYGYTF
J: TRBJ2-1; D: TRBD2; V: TRBV5-1; size: NA; DNA: TGCGCCAGCAGCTTAACTGGACTAGTAGGCAATGAGCAGTTCTTC; CDR3: CASSLTGLVGNEQFF
J: TRBJ2-7; D: TRBD2; V: TRBV10-3; size: NA; DNA: TGTGCCATCACCGGGTCGGGGGGGAAAAACTACGAGCAGTACTTC; CDR3: CAITGSGGKNYEQYF
J: TRBJ2-7; D: TRBD2; V: TRBV7-9; size: NA; DNA: TGTGCCAGCAGCCGGGGGGGTGTCTACGAGCAGTACTTC; CDR3: CASSRGGVYEQYF
J: TRBJ1-3; D: TRBD1; V: TRBV5-4; size: NA; DNA: TGTGCCAGCAGCCTCGTGGGGACAGGCACCATATATTTT; CDR3: CASSLVGTGTIYF
J: TRBJ2-3; D: TRBD2; V: TRBV11-2; size: NA; DNA: TGTGCCAGCAGCGGGGGGGGTAGCGGGAGGATGACAGATACGCAGTATTTT; CDR3: CASSGGGSGRMTDTQYF
J: TRBJ2-2; D: TRBD2; V: TRBV29-1; size: NA; DNA: TGCAGCGCACAGGGACTAGCGGGAGGGCCCACCGGGGAGCTGTTTTTT; CDR3: CSAQGLAGGPTGELFF
J: TRBJ2-3; D: NA; V: TRBV2; size: NA; DNA: TGTGCCAGCAGGAGTTACACAGATACGCAGTATTTT; CDR3: CASRSYTDTQYF
J: TRBJ2-1; D: NA; V: TRBV9; size: NA; DNA: TGTGCCAGCAGCTACAGACCGAACTCCTACAATGAGCAGTTCTTC; CDR3: CASSYRPNSYNEQFF
J: TRBJ2-7; D: NA; V: TRBV9; size: NA; DNA: TGTGCCAGCAGCGTCTCGTCGCGGGGGCCCACCTACGAGCAGTACTTC; CDR3: CASSVSSRGPTYEQYF
J: TRBJ2-3; D: TRBD2; V: TRBV5-3; size: few; DNA: TGTGCCAGAAGCTTGAGACTAGCGGGAGGGGGACCATCCCCCGCTACGCAGTATTTT; CDR3: CARSLRLAGGGPSPATQYF
J: TRBJ1-1; D: NA; V: TRBV5-1; size: NA; DNA: TGCGCCAGCAGCGAGCAGGGGAACACTGAAGCTTTCTTT; CDR3: CASSEQGNTEAFF
J: TRBJ2-1; D: NA; V: TRBV10-3; size: NA; DNA: TGTGCCATCAGCCCTAACTTCTCCTACAATGAGCAGTTCTTC; CDR3: CAISPNFSYNEQFF
J: TRBJ1-1; D: NA; V: TRBV2; size: NA; DNA: TGTGCCAGCACCCCCTTTGGGGGCAGGAACACTGAAGCTTTCTTT; CDR3: CASTPFGGRNTEAFF
J: TRBJ1-2; D: NA; V: TRBV2; size: NA; DNA: TGTGCCAGCAGTGTGTTTGACAGGTTAAACTATGGCTACACCTTC; CDR3: CASSVFDRLNYGYTF
J: TRBJ1-5; D: NA; V: TRBV18; size: NA; DNA: TGTGCCAGCTCACCACTTGGAGGGGATAGCAATCAGCCCCAGCATTTT; CDR3: CASSPLGGDSNQPQHF
J: TRBJ1-5; D: TRBD1; V: TRBV28; size: NA; DNA: TGTGCCAGCAGATTTTCAGGGGGTCTCGGTCAGCCCCAGCATTTT; CDR3: CASRFSGGLGQPQHF
J: TRBJ1-2; D: TRBD1; V: TRBV7-9; size: NA; DNA: TGTGCCAGCAGAAGGACAGGGGTTAACTATGGCTACACCTTC; CDR3: CASRRTGVNYGYTF
J: TRBJ2-7; D: NA; V: TRBV28; size: NA; DNA: TGTGCCAGCAGCCCTCAATCCACGGGCGAGCAGTACTTC; CDR3: CASSPQSTGEQYF
J: TRBJ2-5; D: TRBD2; V: TRBV9; size: few; DNA: TGTGCCAGCAGCGGTGGGGGGGGGAAGACCCAGTACTTC; CDR3: CASSGGGGKTQYF
J: TRBJ2-7; D: NA; V: TRBV18; size: NA; DNA: TGTGCCAGCTCCCCGTTGATAGCGAGCTCCTACGAGCAGTACTTC; CDR3: CASSPLIASSYEQYF
J: TRBJ2-2; D: NA; V: TRBV7-3; size: once; DNA: TGTGCCAGCAGCCTGACTACCTCGCGGAGCACCGGGGAGCTGTTTTTT; CDR3: CASSLTTSRSTGELFF
J: TRBJ1-5; D: NA; V: TRBV5-1; size: few; DNA: TGCGCCAGCAGCTTGGATGGGCAGCCGAATCAGCCCCAGCATTTT; CDR3: CASSLDGQPNQPQHF
J: TRBJ2-5; D: NA; V: TRBV7-2; size: NA; DNA: TGTGCCAGCAGCTTATCTAGACTCCGGGAGACCCAGTACTTC; CDR3: CASSLSRLRETQYF
J: TRBJ2-1; D: TRBD2; V: TRBV5-1; size: NA; DNA: TGCGCCAGCAGCTTTAAACTAGCGGGAGTTTACAATGAGCAGTTCTTC; CDR3: CASSFKLAGVYNEQFF
J: TRBJ2-1; D: NA; V: TRBV5-4; size: NA; DNA: TGTGCCAGCAGCACGGACCTAGCGAATGAGCAGTTCTTC; CDR3: CASSTDLANEQFF
J: TRBJ1-2; D: NA; V: TRBV6-5; size: NA; DNA: TGTGCCAGCAGTTACCAGGGAAACCGGGGCTACACCTTC; CDR3: CASSYQGNRGYTF
J: TRBJ2-7; D: TRBD1; V: TRBV6-1; size: NA; DNA: TGTGCCAGCCGCTACCGACAGGGGGCACCCTACGAGCAGTACTTC; CDR3: CASRYRQGAPYEQYF
J: TRBJ2-5; D: NA; V: TRBV29-1; size: NA; DNA: TGCAGCGCAGGGGGGCGCCAAGAGACCCAGTACTTC; CDR3: CSAGGRQETQYF
J: TRBJ1-1; D: NA; V: TRBV11-3; size: NA; DNA: TGTGCCAGCAGCTTAGGGAGGGCGAACACTGAAGCTTTCTTT; CDR3: CASSLGRANTEAFF
J: TRBJ2-7; D: TRBD2; V: TRBV5-4; size: NA; DNA: TGTGCCAGCAGCGGTGGGACTAGCGGCACCTACGAGCAGTACTTC; CDR3: CASSGGTSGTYEQYF
J: TRBJ1-2; D: NA; V: TRBV25-1; size: NA; DNA: TGTGCCAGCAGTGATCGCCACAGGGTTAATGGCTACACCTTC; CDR3: CASSDRHRVNGYTF
J: TRBJ2-3; D: NA; V: TRBV28; size: NA; DNA: TGTGCCAGCAATCTTAGTAACCCGGGGGGCACAGATACGCAGTATTTT; CDR3: CASNLSNPGGTDTQYF
J: TRBJ2-1; D: NA; V: TRBV7-8; size: NA; DNA: TGTGCCAGCAGCTTAGTGTTACAGATAGGCAATGAGCAGTTCTTC; CDR3: CASSLVLQIGNEQFF
J: TRBJ2-5; D: TRBD1; V: TRBV5-1; size: NA; DNA: TGCGCCAGCAAAATCCAGGGACAGGGGGAAGAGACCCAGTACTTC; CDR3: CASKIQGQGEETQYF
J: TRBJ2-1; D: TRBD1; V: TRBV13; size: NA; DNA: TGTGCCAGCAGCCTGACAGGGGGCAATTACAATGAGCAGTTCTTC; CDR3: CASSLTGGNYNEQFF
J: TRBJ2-3; D: TRBD2; V: TRBV11-2; size: NA; DNA: TGTGCCAGCAGCTTAGTAAGCGGGAGTGCAGATACGCAGTATTTT; CDR3: CASSLVSGSADTQYF
J: TRBJ1-2; D: TRBD1; V: TRBV7-9; size: NA; DNA: TGTTCCAGCAGCTTTAGAAGGACAGGCGGCCCTGAAGATAACACCTTC; CDR3: CSSSFRRTGGPEDNTF
J: TRBJ2-1; D: NA; V: TRBV19; size: NA; DNA: TGTGCCAGTAGTATGGTGGCTTTTGAGCAGTTCTTC; CDR3: CASSMVAFEQFF